Listed here are 9 T cell receptor beta chains from one sample, sequenced in a study of blood T cell repertoires in COVID-19. TCRdb's table, derived via immunoSEQ multiplex PCR, lists solely in-frame clones and lacks some. The sample shows a few hundred thousand clones, approximately 86% of them seen only once. Sample: peripheral blood. All receptors come from a human donor in a cohort sampled during active COVID-19.

This chain joins TRBV6-5 and TRBJ1-6; the D is unclear. Germline V gene sequence: CDR1 MNHEY, CDR2 SVGAGI. The CDR3 runs to 15 residues. V was clipped by 7 bases and J by 9 bases, with 19 bases between them. CDR3: CASIPQPSTGSPLHF. In nucleotides, the CDR3 is TGTGCCAGCATCCCCCAACCCTCGACTGGTTCACCCCTCCACTTT.

This clone occurred once. Other DNA sequences of this sample code for an identical CDR3. This rearrangement joins TRBV19 to TRBJ2-3, with TRBD1 identical over 9 bases. Unmatched junction bases numbered 2, after V lost 6 bases and J lost 1 base. Looked up from germline, CDR1 is LNHDA and CDR2 is SQIVND (reference sequence). This CDR3 region has 14 residues. CDR3 nucleotides: TGTGCCAGTAGCAGGGACAGGGGCACAGATACGCAGTATTTT. This gives the protein CASSRDRGTDTQYF.

The rearrangement uses TRBV2 and TRBJ2-2; tentative D call: TRBD2 (6 bases). V dropped 5 bases and J dropped 4 bases, with 11 bases sitting between them. The CDR3 is 14 residues long. The germline V gene has CDR1 SNHLY and CDR2 FYNNEI. CDR3 coding DNA: TGTGCCAGCAGTCCGACTAGTGGCACCGGGGAGCTGTTTTTT. It specifies CASSPTSGTGELFF.

The V and J genes are TRBV2 and TRBJ2-3, with a weak D call TRBD2 (5 bases). V was clipped by 4 bases and J by 4 bases, with 12 bases between them. This CDR3 comprises 14 residues. Germline values: CDR1 SNHLY, CDR2 FYNNEI. CDR3 amino acids: CASSGSATPDTQYF. CDR3 coding DNA: TGTGCCAGCAGTGGTAGCGCGACTCCAGATACGCAGTATTTT.

This chain links TRBV2 with TRBJ1-1; D gene unclear. V dropped 5 bases and J dropped 1 base, with 8 bases sitting between them. The CDR3 is 13 residues long. Germline V gene data show CDR1 as SNHLY and CDR2 as FYNNEI. The CDR3 DNA reads TGTGCCAGCAGTCCGCTTAGGAACACTGAAGCTTTCTTT. Protein product: CASSPLRNTEAFF.

The J gene is TRBJ1-1, the V gene TRBV18; a possible D gene is TRBD1 (6 bases). CDR1 is KGHSH and CDR2 is LQKENI in the germline V gene. Trimming took 2 bases from V and 9 from J, leaving 10 bases between them. The CDR3 loop spans 12 amino acids. CDR3 sequence reads: CASSPDQGKAFF. CDR3 sequence (DNA): TGTGCCAGCTCACCAGATCAGGGGAAAGCTTTCTTT.

This clone showed up just once. This chain links TRBV2 with TRBJ2-1; 11 nucleotides match TRBD1. The CDR3 is made up of 11 amino acids. Trimming cost V 4 bases and J 14 bases; bases outside gene matches: 1. CDR1 is SNHLY, CDR2 FYNNEI, per germline. CDR3 sequence reads: CASSGTGGEFF. In nucleotides, the CDR3 is TGTGCCAGCAGTGGGACAGGGGGCGAGTTCTTC. Full variable domain (rest looked up from reference TRBV2 and TRBJ2-1): EPEVTQTPSHQVTQMGQEVILRCVPISNHLYFYWYRQILGQKVEFLVSFYNNEISEKSEIFDDQFSVERPDGSNFTLKIRSTKLEDSAMYFCASSGTGGEFFGPGTRLTVL.

The V call is TRBV9, the J call TRBJ2-5; D may be TRBD2 (6 bases). The CDR3 runs 14 residues. Per the germline V gene, CDR1 is SGDLS and CDR2 is YYNGEE. Trimming shortened V by 0 bases and J by 4 bases, and 10 bases separated the two germline ends. This chain's CDR3 is CASSVERVGETQYF. The CDR3 nucleotides read TGTGCCAGCAGCGTAGAGCGGGTGGGAGAGACCCAGTACTTC. Full variable domain (remainder filled in from reference TRBV9 and TRBJ2-5): DSGVTQTPKHLITATGQRVTLRCSPRSGDLSVYWYQQSLDQGLQFLIQYYNGEERAKGNILERFSAQQFPDLHSELNLSSLELGDSALYFCASSVERVGETQYFGPGTRLLVL.

This CDR3 is CASSLQREGPKTQYF. In DNA form, the CDR3 reads TGTGCCAGCAGCTTACAGCGGGAGGGCCCTAAGACCCAGTACTTC. The chain uses TRBV11-2 and TRBJ2-5; TRBD2 agrees at 10 bases. Trimming took 2 bases from V and 6 from J; bases not matched to a gene: 6. The CDR3 totals 15 residues. The germline gives CDR1 SGHAT, CDR2 FQNNGV.